This passage covers 14 T cell receptor beta chains from one sample sequenced in a study of molecular identifiers for immune sequencing clone quantification. TCRdb re-analysed the PCR reads in MiXCR, keeping a single row per CDR3 protein. The table includes approximately 590,000 distinct CDR3 sequences, roughly 23% detected once. Sequenced sample: naive CD8+ T cells from blood, with Jurkat cell RNA spiked in. Documented subset: FACS-sorted CD8+CD4-CCR7+CD45RA+ naive T cells. The receptor source for this set is a human donor in good health. Some libraries in this study had Jurkat cell RNA spiked in.

As to this clonotype: The junction shows a germline mismatch at one end, possibly a read error. The V and J genes are TRBV13 and TRBJ2-5; no definite D call. The V gene's germline CDR1 is PRHDT and CDR2 FYEKMQ (reference sequence). CDR3 size: 15 residues. The CDR3 coding sequence is TGTGCCAGCAGCTTATTAACCGGGCCCGAAGAGCCCCAGAACTTC. Translating it yields CASSLLTGPEEPQNF.

Only a few counts were recorded for this clonotype. The CDR3 spells CAWSPGYFTEAFF. The CDR3 nucleotides read TGTGCCTGGAGTCCAGGGTATTTCACTGAAGCTTTCTTT. This chain connects TRBV30 to TRBJ1-1; TRBD1 is a possible D gene (5 bases). Trimming removed 2 bases at V and 4 bases at J, with 11 bases between. From germline, CDR1 is GTSNPN and CDR2 SVGIG (reference sequence). The CDR3 runs to 13 residues.

Note on this clonotype: Here the CDR3 omits its conserved ending phenylalanine or tryptophan, so a read error is the likely source. The chain carries TRBV7-9 and TRBJ2-2; 7 positions match TRBD2. Germline CDR1 and CDR2: SEHNR and FQNEAQ (reference sequence). Trimming at V came to 10 bases and at J to 3 bases, leaving 11 bases not matched to a gene. The CDR3 covers 15 residues. CDR3 loop: CAIRYGGIYTGELFY. The CDR3, as DNA: TGTGCCATCCGGTACGGGGGGATTTACACCGGGGAGCTGTTTTAT.

This clonotype was seen more than once but under ten times. V is TRBV20-1 and J is TRBJ2-3; tentatively, D is TRBD1 (5 bases). The V gene's germline CDR1 is DFQATT and CDR2 SNEGSKA (reference sequence). The CDR3 is made up of 19 amino acids. V shed 4 bases and J shed 2 bases, with 28 bases lying between them. DNA for the CDR3: TGCAGTGCTACCCTTCCCAGGGTAATATCTTCGGTGCCCACAGATACGCAGTATTTT. Amino acids: CSATLPRVISSVPTDTQYF.

The chain links TRBV20-1 to TRBJ1-1; 10 bases line up with TRBD1. Germline V gene lookup returns CDR1 DFQATT and CDR2 SNEGSKA (reference sequence). V lost 3 bases, J lost 5 bases, and 6 bases stayed unmatched. This CDR3 has 14 residues. CDR3 sequence: CSASMTGGWTEAFF. As DNA, the CDR3 is TGCAGTGCTAGCATGACAGGGGGCTGGACTGAAGCTTTCTTT.

The chain links TRBV7-3 to TRBJ2-7, with TRBD2 identical over 7 bases. Germline CDR1 SGHTA, CDR2 FQGTGA. With 5 bases clipped from V and 5 bases from J, the junction kept 9 bases outside the gene matches. The CDR3 has 14 residues. Written as DNA, the CDR3 is TGTGCCAGCAGCCCCGGGGACTATGGCGACGAGCAGTACTTC. Protein product: CASSPGDYGDEQYF.

This clonotype was seen ten or more times. This sequence joins TRBV20-1 and TRBJ2-7; D might be TRBD2 (5 bases). V was trimmed by 2 bases and J by 3 bases, leaving 11 bases between them. The CDR3 runs 13 residues. CDR1 DFQATT and CDR2 SNEGSKA come from the germline V gene (reference sequence). The CDR3 loop is CSARKAGFYEQYF. The CDR3 DNA sequence: TGCAGTGCTAGAAAGGCGGGTTTCTACGAGCAGTACTTC.

The sample holds many counts of this clonotype. This chain links TRBV14 with TRBJ2-7, with D uncertain. Germline V lookup: CDR1 SGHDN, CDR2 FVKESK. The CDR3 sequence is 12 residues long. Trimming took 0 bases from V and 7 from J, leaving 7 bases between them. Here the CDR3 reads CASSQDPGEQYF. CDR3 nucleotides: TGTGCCAGCAGCCAAGATCCAGGAGAGCAGTACTTC.

Remarks on this clonotype: Since the CDR3 does not end with the conserved phenylalanine or tryptophan, this likely comes from a read error. The chain is built from TRBV2 and TRBJ1-4; no firm D call. The V and J ends lost 7 bases and 5 bases respectively, with 14 bases between them. The CDR3 runs to 14 residues. Germline values: CDR1 SNHLY, CDR2 FYNNEI. CDR3 sequence: CASIPRGVNEKLFC. The CDR3 nucleotides read TGTGCCAGCATCCCTAGAGGAGTGAATGAAAAACTGTTTTGT.

As regards this clonotype: A much larger clone lies a single base off, so this may be a read error. The chain combines TRBV6-5 with TRBJ2-3; maybe TRBD1 (5 bases). V was cut by 7 bases and J by 11 bases, with 19 bases left in between. This CDR3 has 13 amino acids. Germline CDR1 MNHEY, CDR2 SVGAGI. The CDR3 sequence: CASTPKWHQGQYF. CDR3 nucleotides: TGTGCCAGCACTCCTAAGTGGCACCAGGGGCAGTATTTT.

This chain connects TRBV5-1 to TRBJ2-3; D uncertain. The V and J ends lost 0 bases and 0 bases respectively, with 14 bases between them. The germline gives CDR1 SGHRS, CDR2 YFSETQ. The CDR3 covers 17 residues. The CDR3 DNA follows: TGCGCCAGCAGCTTGGCCCGGCTCCAGATAAGCACAGATACGCAGTATTTT. Translated: CASSLARLQISTDTQYF. The full variable domain, with the rest looked up from reference TRBV5-1 and TRBJ2-3, is KAGVTQTPRYLIKTRGQQVTLSCSPISGHRSVSWYQQTPGQGLQFLFEYFSETQRNKGNFPGRFSGRQFSNSRSEMNVSTLELGDSALYLCASSLARLQISTDTQYFGPGTRLTVL.

The chain carries TRBV29-1 and TRBJ2-1; 8 bases line up with TRBD2. CDR1 SQVTM and CDR2 ANQGSEA come from the germline V gene. Germline trimming cut 7 bases from V and 8 bases from J; bases unmatched to any gene: 10. The CDR3 is made up of 13 amino acids. The CDR3 spells CSASGGERDEQFF. CDR3 DNA: TGCAGCGCAAGCGGGGGCGAGAGGGATGAGCAGTTCTTC.

V and J are TRBV5-4 and TRBJ2-7; possible D gene TRBD2, 6 bases. CDR1 and CDR2 from the germline V gene are SGHNT and YYREEE (reference sequence). This CDR3 has 16 amino acids. Between the trimmed V and J ends, which lost 6 bases and 1 base, there was a span of 20 bases. CDR3 nucleotides: TGTGCCAGCACTATCCAGGGAGGAGACAAGTCCTACGAGCAGTACTTC. This encodes CASTIQGGDKSYEQYF.

In this sample, this clonotype turned up a few times. The chain links TRBV29-1 to TRBJ2-7; D might be TRBD2 (5 bases). The V end was cut by 2 bases, the J end by 6 bases, with 20 bases between. The CDR3 is 15 amino acids. The germline V gene has CDR1 SQVTM and CDR2 ANQGSEA. CDR3 protein: CSVELVGEAAREQYF. The CDR3 DNA follows: TGCAGCGTTGAATTAGTGGGAGAGGCTGCTCGCGAGCAGTACTTC.